These 32 T cell receptor beta chains came from one sample sequenced in a study of cytotoxic CD8 clonotypes in ibrutinib-treated CLL. Profiling relied on immunoSEQ multiplex PCR, and the TCRdb table lists in-frame clones only, not all of them. The table includes some 300,000 clones, 80% detected once. Material: PBMCs, obtained before ibrutinib treatment. The receptors stem from a human donor with chronic lymphocytic leukemia.

This clone is a singleton in its sample. V is TRBV7-6 and J is TRBJ2-7, with 10 bases that match TRBD2. V trimming: 2 bases; J trimming: 6 bases; junction bases outside the gene matches: 10. There are 16 residues in the CDR3. Germline CDR1 SGHVS, CDR2 FNYEAQ. The CDR3 DNA follows: TGTGCCAGCAGCTTACGGGGCGGACTAGCGGACCGCGAGCAGTACTTC. Protein: CASSLRGGLADREQYF. The variable domain in full, completed from reference TRBV7-6 and TRBJ2-7, reads GAGVSQSPRYKVTKRGQDVALRCDPISGHVSLYWYRQALGQGPEFLTYFNYEAQQDKSGLPNDRFSAERPEGSISTLTIQRTEQRDSAMYRCASSLRGGLADREQYFGPGTRLTVT.

As DNA, the CDR3 is TGCGCCAGCAGCTTGGGATATGGACTAGCGGGTTCGACCTACGAGCAGTACTTC. Amino acid sequence: CASSLGYGLAGSTYEQYF. J is TRBJ2-7 and V is TRBV5-1; 11 bases agree with TRBD2. The V and J ends lost 0 bases and 2 bases, in that order; junction bases with no gene match: 10. CDR3 length equals 18 residues. Germline V CDR1 and CDR2: SGHRS, YFSETQ.

The chain carries TRBV28 and TRBJ2-5; 9 nucleotides match TRBD2. V dropped 4 bases and J dropped 1; count of bases not matched to a gene: 7. In germline, CDR1 is MDHEN, CDR2 SYDVKM. This CDR3 spans 16 amino acids. This CDR3 is CASSSKAGGTQETQYF. The CDR3 DNA reads TGTGCCAGCAGTTCAAAAGCGGGAGGCACCCAAGAGACCCAGTACTTC.

The chain uses TRBV15 and TRBJ1-2; the D is unclear. CDR3 length equals 13 residues. Germline assignment: CDR1 LNHNV and CDR2 YYDKDF (reference sequence). V dropped 0 bases and J dropped 2 bases, with 4 bases sitting between them. Here the CDR3 DNA reads TGTGCCACCAGCAGAGATCTAAACTATGGCTACACCTTC. The encoded protein is CATSRDLNYGYTF.

This clone was seen a few times. The chain recombines TRBV5-1 with TRBJ1-1; D is unclear. Germline V gene sequence: CDR1 SGHRS, CDR2 YFSETQ. The CDR3 is made up of 14 amino acids. V was pared by 0 bases and J by 2 bases, with 8 bases between. The CDR3 nucleotides are TGCGCCAGCAGCTTGGCACGGCATAACACTGAAGCTTTCTTT. Translation gives CASSLARHNTEAFF.

This rearrangement joins TRBV6-1 to TRBJ2-7, with D maybe TRBD2 (5 bases). Germline CDR1 and CDR2: MNHNS and SASEGT. The CDR3 covers 12 residues. The V and J ends lost 7 bases and 4 bases respectively, with 11 bases between them. In nucleotides, the CDR3 is TGTGCCAGCACCGAGAGGGATTACGAGCAGTACTTC. Translated: CASTERDYEQYF.

This clone has just one count. The chain uses TRBV10-1 and TRBJ2-7; 12 bases agree with TRBD2. The V segment lost 4 bases and the J segment 1 base; nucleotides outside the gene matches: 5. Germline values: CDR1 WNHNN, CDR2 SYGVQD (reference sequence). This CDR3 has 16 residues. The CDR3 coding sequence is TGCGCCAGCAGTGGAGGACTAGCGGGACGATCCTACGAGCAGTACTTC. Translated: CASSGGLAGRSYEQYF.

Notes on this clone: Other DNA sequences in this sample translate to the same CDR3. The rearrangement uses TRBV6-1 and TRBJ2-7, with 9 bases lining up with TRBD1. Trimming took 6 bases from V and 2 from J; bases not matched to a gene: 2. Germline CDR1 reads MNHNS; CDR2 reads SASEGT. The CDR3 length is 13 residues. CDR3 DNA sequence: TGTGCCAGCAGCCGGGACAGGGCCTACGAGCAGTACTTC. Its protein is CASSRDRAYEQYF.

V is TRBV14 and J is TRBJ2-1, with 9 nucleotides matching TRBD2. The CDR3 length is 18 residues. The V segment lost 3 bases and the J segment 1 base; nucleotides outside the gene matches: 10. Germline assignment: CDR1 SGHDN and CDR2 FVKESK. The CDR3 region has the DNA TGTGCCAGCAGCCACCTAGCGGGGCGATACTTTTCCTACAATGAGCAGTTCTTC. It translates to CASSHLAGRYFSYNEQFF.

This clone has only one observation. CDR3 protein: CATSRDRGLGTEAFF. CDR3 sequence (DNA): TGTGCCACCAGCAGAGATCGAGGGTTGGGCACTGAAGCTTTCTTT. The chain joins TRBV15 to TRBJ1-1; D ambiguous. The ends were cut back, 0 bases at V and 4 bases at J, with 12 bases in the middle. Germline V lookup: CDR1 LNHNV, CDR2 YYDKDF (reference sequence). The CDR3 runs to 15 residues. Full variable domain (rest looked up from reference TRBV15 and TRBJ1-1): DAMVIQNPRYQVTQFGKPVTLSCSQTLNHNVMYWYQQKSSQAPKLLFHYYDKDFNNEADTPDNFQSRRPNTSFCFLDIRSPGLGDTAMYLCATSRDRGLGTEAFFGQGTRLTVV.

This clone was seen only once. This chain uses TRBV5-1 with TRBJ1-5; no firm D call. CDR1 and CDR2 from the germline V gene are SGHRS and YFSETQ. The CDR3 has 15 residues. V lost 1 base and J lost 0, with 8 bases in between. CDR3 bases: TGCGCCAGCAGCTTGTTTGGGTATAGCAATCAGCCCCAGCATTTT. Protein product: CASSLFGYSNQPQHF.

The chain joins TRBV7-6 to TRBJ2-7, with TRBD1 identical over 11 bases. The CDR3 runs 14 residues. Trimming took 5 bases from V and 2 from J; bases not matched to a gene: 2. Germline CDR1 is SGHVS and CDR2 is FNYEAQ. The CDR3 region is CASSRDRGAYEQYF. The CDR3 nucleotides read TGTGCCAGCAGCCGGGACAGGGGGGCCTACGAGCAGTACTTC.

The gene calls are TRBV28 and TRBJ2-7; 7 bases line up with TRBD1. This CDR3 has 14 residues. V lost 6 bases, J lost 6 bases, and 11 bases stayed unmatched. Germline V gene sequence: CDR1 MDHEN, CDR2 SYDVKM. CDR3 in DNA: TGTGCCAGCAGCACATCCGGGACAGAGACCGAGCAGTACTTC. Translation: CASSTSGTETEQYF.

The CDR3 sequence is CASSYLQRGSYNEQFF. Here the CDR3 DNA reads TGTGCCAGCAGTTACTTGCAGCGGGGGTCCTACAATGAGCAGTTCTTC. This sequence joins TRBV6-6 and TRBJ2-1; the match to TRBD2 covers 8 bases. This CDR3 region has 16 residues. Germline assignment: CDR1 MNHNY and CDR2 SVGAGI (reference sequence). After removal of 1 base from V and 1 base from J, the junction contained 3 bases not matched to a gene.

J is TRBJ2-5 and V is TRBV6-5; TRBD1 agrees at 9 bases. This CDR3 comprises 15 residues. Losses at the gene ends were 0 bases for V and 1 base for J; bases not matched to a gene: 0. Germline assignment: CDR1 MNHEY and CDR2 SVGAGI. The CDR3, as DNA: TGTGCCAGCAGTTACTCGGGACAGGGCCAAGAGACCCAGTACTTC. Protein sequence: CASSYSGQGQETQYF.

The chain carries TRBV9 and TRBJ1-2, with no clear D. The CDR3 contains 12 residues. Deletions cut 2 bases from V and 8 bases from J, with 10 bases between. The germline gives CDR1 SGDLS, CDR2 YYNGEE. DNA for the CDR3: TGTGCCAGCAGCGTTAGCCACGACGGCTACACCTTC. The encoded protein is CASSVSHDGYTF.

The chain employs TRBV5-1 and TRBJ2-1, with TRBD2 matching over 10 bases. CDR3 length: 14 residues. J gave up 7 bases and V 1 base, and 2 bases lay outside the gene matches. The germline V gene has CDR1 SGHRS and CDR2 YFSETQ. The CDR3 loop is CASSLMTSGNEQFF. The CDR3 DNA sequence: TGCGCCAGCAGCTTGATGACTAGCGGGAATGAGCAGTTCTTC.

V gene TRBV9 combines with J gene TRBJ2-3; 10 nucleotides match TRBD2. The germline V gene has CDR1 SGDLS and CDR2 YYNGEE. V lost 0 bases to trimming and J lost 4 bases; unmatched junction nucleotides: 11. This CDR3 has 18 amino acids. The DNA for the CDR3 is TGTGCCAGCAGCGTAGGTCTAGCGGGGGAGGGCCTCTCAGATACGCAGTATTTT. This gives the protein CASSVGLAGEGLSDTQYF.

J is TRBJ1-1 and V is TRBV9, with D hard to call. V gave up 0 bases and J gave up 6 bases, with 15 bases separating them. Germline CDR1 and CDR2: SGDLS and YYNGEE. There are 15 residues in the CDR3. CDR3 nucleotides: TGTGCCAGCAGCGTAGATGGGAAGGTGTGGGCTGAAGCTTTCTTT. The encoded protein is CASSVDGKVWAEAFF.

V usage is TRBV9 and J usage is TRBJ1-3; perhaps TRBD1 as D (5 bases). The CDR3 contains 16 residues. CDR1 and CDR2 from the germline V gene are SGDLS and YYNGEE. V was trimmed by 4 bases and J by 0 bases, leaving 14 bases between them. The CDR3 DNA follows: TGTGCCAGCAGCCCGAGGGACTTTCGCTCTGGAAACACCATATATTTT. Encoded protein: CASSPRDFRSGNTIYF.

There are a few counts of this clone. The chain couples TRBV19 to TRBJ1-4; D uncertain. CDR1 LNHDA and CDR2 SQIVND come from the germline V gene (reference sequence). The CDR3 has 14 residues. Trimming pared 2 bases from V and 4 bases from J, leaving 8 bases between. CDR3 protein: CASSIQGSNEKLFF. As DNA, the CDR3 is TGTGCCAGTAGTATACAAGGGAGTAATGAAAAACTGTTTTTT.

The V call is TRBV15, the J call TRBJ1-3; D is unresolved. This CDR3 has 15 residues. Germline lookup yields CDR1 LNHNV and CDR2 YYDKDF (reference sequence). V lost 0 bases and J 4 bases, leaving 10 bases between the germline ends. CDR3 sequence: CATSRDIMEGNTIYF. The CDR3 nucleotides read TGTGCCACCAGCAGAGATATTATGGAGGGAAACACCATATATTTT.

V gene TRBV5-6 combines with J gene TRBJ2-7, with D unclear. This CDR3 has 13 residues. Germline V gene lookup returns CDR1 SGHDT and CDR2 YYEEEE. The V and J ends lost 2 bases and 0 bases respectively, with 6 bases between them. Here the CDR3 DNA reads TGTGCCAGCAGCTTACGGGTCTCCTACGAGCAGTACTTC. Its translation is CASSLRVSYEQYF.

The rearrangement joins TRBV7-9 to TRBJ1-3; 7 bases fit TRBD1. Per germline, CDR1 SEHNR and CDR2 FQNEAQ (reference sequence). The CDR3 is made up of 16 amino acids. The V gene end was trimmed by 8 bases and the J gene end by 1 base; junction bases not matched to a gene: 11. The CDR3 sequence: CASARKGGLSGNTIYF. DNA of the CDR3: TGTGCCAGCGCCCGGAAAGGGGGCCTATCTGGAAACACCATATATTTT.

V is TRBV11-2 and J is TRBJ2-7; the D gene is possibly TRBD1 (7 bases). The CDR3 spans 16 residues. The V and J ends lost 4 bases and 1 base respectively, with 17 bases between them. Germline-derived CDR1 and CDR2 are SGHAT and FQNNGV. CDR3 residues: CASSYLRQGGSYEQYF. In nucleotides, the CDR3 is TGTGCCAGCAGCTACCTTCGACAGGGAGGATCCTACGAGCAGTACTTC. Full variable domain (outside the CDR3, taken from reference TRBV11-2 and TRBJ2-7): EAGVAQSPRYKIIEKRQSVAFWCNPISGHATLYWYQQILGQGPKLLIQFQNNGVVDDSQLPKDRFSAERLKGVDSTLKIQPAKLEDSAVYLCASSYLRQGGSYEQYFGPGTRLTVT.

V gene TRBV19 combines with J gene TRBJ2-1; TRBD2 matches 10 bases. Germline V gene data show CDR1 as LNHDA and CDR2 as SQIVND (reference sequence). After removal of 4 bases from V and 1 base from J, the junction contained 10 bases not matched to a gene. The CDR3 sequence is 18 residues long. Here the CDR3 DNA reads TGTGCCAGTAGTAGCCCTAGCGGGAGATCGAAGTCCTACAATGAGCAGTTCTTC. This gives the protein CASSSPSGRSKSYNEQFF. Full variable domain (remainder filled in from reference TRBV19 and TRBJ2-1): DGGITQSPKYLFRKEGQNVTLSCEQNLNHDAMYWYRQDPGQGLRLIYYSQIVNDFQKGDIAEGYSVSREKKESFPLTVTSAQKNPTAFYLCASSSPSGRSKSYNEQFFGPGTRLTVL.

The genes are TRBV9 and TRBJ1-2, with a tentative D call TRBD1 (6 bases). Germline-derived CDR1 and CDR2 are SGDLS and YYNGEE. V lost 1 base to trimming and J lost 7 bases, with 20 bases between them. The length of the CDR3 is 16 residues. CDR3 nucleotide sequence: TGTGCCAGCAGCGTACCTGTCTCGCCAGGGGCAGGTGGCTACACCTTC. It specifies CASSVPVSPGAGGYTF.

This chain links TRBV9 with TRBJ1-2; 8 bases align to TRBD1. J lost 7 bases, V lost 0 bases, and 11 bases had no gene match. This CDR3 is built from 16 residues. Germline loops: CDR1 SGDLS, CDR2 YYNGEE. As DNA, the CDR3 is TGTGCCAGCAGCGTAGTCGAGTCAGGGGGCGGAGGTGGCTACACCTTC. Translating gives CASSVVESGGGGGYTF.

The table lists this clone with a count of one. The chain is built from TRBV18 and TRBJ2-7, with D possibly TRBD1 on 5 matching bases. This CDR3 has 15 amino acids. V was trimmed by 0 bases and J by 5 bases, leaving 14 bases between them. The germline V gene encodes CDR1 KGHSH and CDR2 LQKENI. The CDR3 DNA reads as TGTGCCAGCTCACCACCGGGCAGGGCTATAAACGAGCAGTACTTC. Protein sequence: CASSPPGRAINEQYF. Combining the CDR3 with reference TRBV18 and TRBJ2-7 gives the whole variable domain NAGVMQNPRHLVRRRGQEARLRCSPMKGHSHVYWYRQLPEEGLKFMVYLQKENIIDESGMPKERFSAEFPKEGPSILRIQQVVRGDSAAYFCASSPPGRAINEQYFGPGTRLTVT.

In regard to this clone: This specimen includes other DNA sequences encoding the same CDR3. The CDR3 loop is CAWSRDSYNEQFF. CDR3 sequence (DNA): TGTGCCTGGAGCCGGGACAGCTACAATGAGCAGTTCTTC. The chain recombines TRBV30 with TRBJ2-1; TRBD1 matches 7 bases. The CDR3 has 13 residues. CDR1 and CDR2 from the germline V gene are GTSNPN and SVGIG (reference sequence). The J segment lost 3 bases and the V segment lost 3 bases, leaving 2 bases of the junction unmatched.

CDR3 coding DNA: TGCAGCGTTCAAACAGGGGGGGCGGCTGGCAATCAGCCCCAGCATTTT. Protein: CSVQTGGAAGNQPQHF. V and J are TRBV29-1 and TRBJ1-5; the match to TRBD1 covers 8 bases. The CDR3 runs 16 residues. The V segment lost 5 bases and the J segment 2 bases; nucleotides outside the gene matches: 11. The V gene's germline CDR1 is SQVTM and CDR2 ANQGSEA.

The rearrangement links TRBV18 to TRBJ2-1; tentatively, D is TRBD2 (6 bases). Germline lookup yields CDR1 KGHSH and CDR2 LQKENI. This CDR3 is built from 16 residues. V lost 3 bases and J lost 3, with 15 bases in between. CDR3 residues: CASSPWLASRYNEQFF. The CDR3, as DNA: TGTGCCAGCTCACCTTGGCTAGCGAGTCGCTACAATGAGCAGTTCTTC.